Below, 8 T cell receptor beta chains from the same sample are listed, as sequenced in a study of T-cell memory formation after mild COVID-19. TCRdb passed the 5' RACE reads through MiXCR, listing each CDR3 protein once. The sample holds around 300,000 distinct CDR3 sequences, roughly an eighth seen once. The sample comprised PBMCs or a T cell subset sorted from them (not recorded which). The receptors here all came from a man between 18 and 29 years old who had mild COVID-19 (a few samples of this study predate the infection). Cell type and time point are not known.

The CDR3 DNA follows: TGTGCCAGCAGTTACGTTGCGGGGGGGCTAGGAGAGACCCAGTACTTC. Translation gives CASSYVAGGLGETQYF. The chain has TRBV6-5 and TRBJ2-5; 9 bases are shared with TRBD2. After removal of 2 bases from V and 4 bases from J, the junction contained 8 bases not matched to a gene. The CDR3 covers 16 residues. CDR1 MNHEY and CDR2 SVGAGI come from the germline V gene.

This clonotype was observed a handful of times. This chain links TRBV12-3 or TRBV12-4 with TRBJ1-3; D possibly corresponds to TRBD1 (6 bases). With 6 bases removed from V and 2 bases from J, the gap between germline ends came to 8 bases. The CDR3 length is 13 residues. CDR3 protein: CASRGAPGNTIYF. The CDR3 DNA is TGTGCCAGCAGGGGGGCGCCTGGAAACACCATATATTTT.

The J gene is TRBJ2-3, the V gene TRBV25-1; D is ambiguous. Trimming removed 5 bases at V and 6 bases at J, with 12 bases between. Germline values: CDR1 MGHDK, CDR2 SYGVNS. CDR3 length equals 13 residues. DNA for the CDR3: TGTGCCAGCAGTCCGCCCGACCGGGATACGCAGTATTTT. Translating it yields CASSPPDRDTQYF.

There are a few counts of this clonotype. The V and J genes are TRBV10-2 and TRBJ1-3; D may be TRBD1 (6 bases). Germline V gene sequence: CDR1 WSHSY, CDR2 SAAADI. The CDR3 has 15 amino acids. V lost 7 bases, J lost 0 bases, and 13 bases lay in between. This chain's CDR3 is CASTDRHRSGNTIYF. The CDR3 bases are TGCGCCAGCACAGACAGGCACCGCTCTGGAAACACCATATATTTT.

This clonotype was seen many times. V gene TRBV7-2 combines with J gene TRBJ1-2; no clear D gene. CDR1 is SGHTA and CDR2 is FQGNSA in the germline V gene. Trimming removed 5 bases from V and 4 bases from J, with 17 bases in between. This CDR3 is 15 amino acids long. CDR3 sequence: CASSAGLRNSYGYTF. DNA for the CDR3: TGTGCCAGCAGCGCCGGGCTTAGGAACTCCTATGGCTACACCTTC.

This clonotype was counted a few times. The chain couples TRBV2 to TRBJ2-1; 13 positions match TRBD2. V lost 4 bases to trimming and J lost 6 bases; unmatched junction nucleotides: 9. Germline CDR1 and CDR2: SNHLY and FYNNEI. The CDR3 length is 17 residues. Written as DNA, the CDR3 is TGTGCCAGCAGTGCCCGGACTAGCGGGGGAGGGGCCAATGAGCAGTTCTTC. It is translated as CASSARTSGGGANEQFF.

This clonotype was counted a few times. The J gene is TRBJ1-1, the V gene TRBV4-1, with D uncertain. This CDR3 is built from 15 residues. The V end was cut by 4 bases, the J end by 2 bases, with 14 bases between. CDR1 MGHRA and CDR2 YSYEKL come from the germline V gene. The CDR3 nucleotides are TGCGCCAGCAGCCGCACACTCCCTACCAACACTGAAGCTTTCTTT. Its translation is CASSRTLPTNTEAFF.

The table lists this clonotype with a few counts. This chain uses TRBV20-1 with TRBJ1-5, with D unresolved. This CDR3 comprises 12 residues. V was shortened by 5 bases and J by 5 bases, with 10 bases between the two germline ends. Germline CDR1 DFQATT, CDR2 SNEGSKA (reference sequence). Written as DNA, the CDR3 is TGCAGTGCTGTGAGAAGCGATCAGCCCCAGCATTTT. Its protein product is CSAVRSDQPQHF.